These 18 T cell receptor beta chains share one sample of origin, sequenced in a study of identical twins (dated by TCRdb to between 2015 and 2016). Library generation was performed with 5' RACE. TCRdb records Illumina HiSeq 2000 as the sequencer. The public reads were run again by TCRdb, first through fastp at Q25 and then through MiXCR, and only productive beta chains were kept. Rows are unified per CDR3 protein, each entry keeping the most common DNA and genes. For this sample there are over 550,000 distinct CDR3 sequences; about 7.6% appear just once. Clones ranked in the top ten supply roughly 1.6% of the sample. The sample was also linked to a second study, of yellow fever vaccine responses in identical twins.

The sequenced sample was PBMCs. The receptor set was obtained from a woman in her late teens or twenties in good health.

The chain uses TRBV4-1 and TRBJ2-7; no clear D. This CDR3 comprises 13 residues. Trimming took off 4 bases at V and 7 bases at J, with 14 bases between the two ends. The germline gives CDR1 MGHRA, CDR2 YSYEKL. The CDR3 sequence: CASSPPKPGEQYF. The CDR3 DNA reads TGCGCCAGCAGCCCCCCAAAACCCGGGGAGCAGTACTTC.

This clonotype was counted between two and nine times. The V and J genes are TRBV20-1 and TRBJ2-5; D possibly uses TRBD1 or TRBD2 (5 bases each). The CDR3 consists of 14 residues. The V gene lost 3 bases and the J gene lost 9 bases, with 20 bases spanning the gap. CDR1 is DFQATT and CDR2 is SNEGSKA in the germline V gene (reference sequence). The CDR3 DNA is TGCAGTGCTAGCCACCGGGACGGTTCCAGGGCCCAGTACTTC. This codes for CSASHRDGSRAQYF.

The chain carries TRBV5-1 and TRBJ2-5, with TRBD2 matching over 11 bases. Germline values: CDR1 SGHRS, CDR2 YFSETQ. This CDR3 comprises 16 residues. V shed 3 bases, J shed 2 bases, and the junction held 6 bases outside the gene matches. For the CDR3, the DNA is TGCGCCAGCAGCTGGGGAGCTAGCGGGGGGCAAGAGACCCAGTACTTC. Amino acids: CASSWGASGGQETQYF.

The chain has TRBV5-1 and TRBJ1-1; a weak D match, TRBD1 (5 bases). Germline values: CDR1 SGHRS, CDR2 YFSETQ. The CDR3 loop spans 13 amino acids. V lost 0 bases and J lost 7, with 10 bases in between. CDR3 DNA: TGCGCCAGCAGCTTGGAACAGGCGAGTGAAGCTTTCTTT. Translation: CASSLEQASEAFF.

The table lists this clonotype with a few counts. This chain links TRBV4-1 with TRBJ2-5; 7 nucleotides align to TRBD2. The germline CDR1 and CDR2 sequences are MGHRA and YSYEKL. Trimming at V came to 3 bases and at J to 5 bases, leaving 9 bases not matched to a gene. The CDR3 extends over 15 amino acids. The CDR3 protein is CASSQTSPGIETQYF. The CDR3, as DNA: TGCGCCAGCAGCCAGACTAGCCCGGGTATCGAGACCCAGTACTTC.

This clonotype has at least ten counts. The V gene is TRBV5-4, the J gene TRBJ1-2; 8 bases map to TRBD1. This CDR3 contains 14 residues. Germline-derived CDR1 and CDR2 are SGHNT and YYREEE (reference sequence). V lost 2 bases and J lost 5; bases outside the gene matches: 5. CDR3 sequence (DNA): TGTGCCAGCAGCTTAGTAGGACAGGGATATGGCTACACCTTC. This encodes CASSLVGQGYGYTF.

This chain uses TRBV7-6 with TRBJ2-2; 7 bases align to TRBD2. The CDR3 totals 16 residues. Germline trimming cut 1 base from V and 4 bases from J; bases unmatched to any gene: 6. CDR1 is SGHVS and CDR2 is FNYEAQ in the germline V gene. The chain's CDR3 is CASSLGGGEGTGELFF. The CDR3 nucleotides read TGTGCCAGCAGCTTAGGCGGCGGGGAGGGCACCGGGGAGCTGTTTTTT.

V and J are TRBV5-6 and TRBJ1-5; 7 bases are shared with TRBD1. After removal of 1 base from V and 5 bases from J, the junction contained 3 bases not matched to a gene. Germline V gene sequence: CDR1 SGHDT, CDR2 YYEEEE. This CDR3 has 14 residues. CDR3: CASSLTGADQPQHF. The DNA for the CDR3 is TGTGCCAGCAGCTTGACAGGGGCCGATCAGCCCCAGCATTTT. Drawing the rest from reference TRBV5-6 and TRBJ1-5, the complete variable domain is DAGVTQSPTHLIKTRGQQVTLRCSPKSGHDTVSWYQQALGQGPQFIFQYYEEEERQRGNFPDRFSGHQFPNYSSELNVNALLLGDSALYLCASSLTGADQPQHFGDGTRLSIL.

This clonotype was seen many times. The chain links TRBV21-1 to TRBJ2-2. TRBV21-1 is a listed pseudogene. The CDR3 runs 15 residues. For the CDR3, the DNA is TGTGCCAGCAGCAAAGGTATAGGCCGTACCGGGGAGCTGTTTTTT. As protein: CASSKGIGRTGELFF.

This clonotype was found a few times. The chain recombines TRBV6-1 with TRBJ2-1, with 9 bases lining up with TRBD2. Per the germline V gene, CDR1 is MNHNS and CDR2 is SASEGT. The J segment lost 5 bases and the V segment lost 5 bases, leaving 4 bases of the junction unmatched. The CDR3 is 14 residues long. The CDR3 spells CASSQTSGNNEQFF. The CDR3 bases are TGTGCCAGCAGTCAGACTAGCGGAAACAATGAGCAGTTCTTC.

This clonotype was seen repeatedly, ten times or more. The gene calls are TRBV3-1 and TRBJ1-5; the D is unclear. V shed 2 bases and J shed 6 bases, with 14 bases lying between them. This CDR3 spans 15 amino acids. Germline CDR1 reads LGHDT; CDR2 reads YNNKEL (reference sequence). CDR3 amino acids: CASSQSGDRGQPQHF. CDR3 nucleotides: TGTGCCAGCAGCCAATCCGGGGATCGGGGTCAGCCCCAGCATTTT.

In its sample, this clonotype was seen many times. The CDR3: CASSHRSGQGIFEAFF. As DNA, the CDR3 is TGCGCCAGCAGCCACCGATCGGGTCAGGGGATATTTGAAGCTTTCTTT. The V call is TRBV4-1, the J call TRBJ1-1; D perhaps matches TRBD1 (6 bases). Trimming cost V 3 bases and J 7 bases, with 21 bases left between them. Per germline, CDR1 MGHRA and CDR2 YSYEKL. The CDR3 sequence is 16 residues long.

The rearrangement links TRBV11-2 to TRBJ1-4; 8 bases align to TRBD1. Germline CDR1 reads SGHAT; CDR2 reads FQNNGV. Trimming took 4 bases from V and 10 from J; bases not matched to a gene: 8. This CDR3 spans 14 amino acids. The CDR3 loop reads CASSSGTGLGKLFF. CDR3 bases: TGTGCCAGCAGCTCCGGGACAGGACTCGGAAAACTGTTTTTT.

In its sample, this clonotype was seen many times. CDR3 DNA sequence: TGTGCCAGCAGCTTCGGGTCCGGGAATGAGCAGTTCTTC. It codes for CASSFGSGNEQFF. The V call is TRBV5-6, the J call TRBJ2-1; the D is unclear. This CDR3 is built from 13 residues. Germline lookup yields CDR1 SGHDT and CDR2 YYEEEE. The V end lost 2 bases, the J end lost 7 bases, and 10 bases lay between the germline ends.

The V call is TRBV28, the J call TRBJ2-7; D ambiguous. Germline V lookup: CDR1 MDHEN, CDR2 SYDVKM. The CDR3 has 14 amino acids. V was cut by 6 bases and J by 3 bases, with 15 bases left in between. The CDR3 spells CASSHKVGYYEQYV. CDR3 sequence (DNA): TGTGCCAGCAGCCATAAGGTGGGGTACTACGAGCAGTACGTC.

This clonotype appeared many times. V is TRBV29-1 and J is TRBJ2-5, with TRBD2 matching over 10 bases. Germline CDR1 reads SQVTM; CDR2 reads ANQGSEA. This CDR3 has 13 amino acids. V trimming: 8 bases; J trimming: 0 bases; junction bases outside the gene matches: 3. For the CDR3, the DNA is TGCAGCTTTAGCGGGGGGAACCAAGAGACCCAGTACTTC. Translation gives CSFSGGNQETQYF.

A few counts support this clonotype. V gene TRBV2 combines with J gene TRBJ2-7; 8 bases map to TRBD2. CDR3 length equals 13 residues. Unmatched junction bases numbered 5, after V lost 7 bases and J lost 3 bases. CDR1 is SNHLY, CDR2 FYNNEI, per germline. The CDR3 nucleotides are TGTGCCAGCAAAGCGGGGGACTACTACGAGCAGTACGTC. It yields the protein CASKAGDYYEQYV.

This chain uses TRBV12-3 or TRBV12-4 with TRBJ2-3; D is ambiguous. This CDR3 is 14 amino acids long. With 3 bases removed from V and 4 bases from J, the gap between germline ends came to 11 bases. In DNA form, the CDR3 reads TGTGCCAGCAGTTTGGATACGCTGGCAGATACGCAGTATTTT. This encodes CASSLDTLADTQYF.